This entry describes one TCR beta chain. This entry is derived from a study of blood T cell repertoires in COVID-19. Study-wide background: Samples taken during acute and convalescent COVID-19 were collected in the United States, Italy and Spain. T cells, B-cell-depleted T cells, or PBMCs supplied cDNA or gDNA.

In the original workflow: Amplification with reference gene primers provided the estimates of nucleated cell counts. Sequencing used immunoSEQ multiplex PCR; TCRdb keeps in-frame clones, though not all of them. V and J calls and clone size are copied from that table; D and trimming were computed from the DNA. This sample has about 39,000 clones, with around 87% found just once. Sequenced material: peripheral blood. This receptor was identified in a man aged 50 to 59 with active or convalescent COVID-19.

CDR3 residues: CASSLSRWDSPLHF. CDR3 in DNA: TGTGCCAGCAGTTTATCGCGGTGGGATTCACCCCTCCACTTT. The chain employs TRBV28 and TRBJ1-6, with D hard to call. The V end was cut by 1 base, the J end by 8 bases, with 9 bases between. Looked up from germline, CDR1 is MDHEN and CDR2 is SYDVKM. The CDR3 covers 14 residues.